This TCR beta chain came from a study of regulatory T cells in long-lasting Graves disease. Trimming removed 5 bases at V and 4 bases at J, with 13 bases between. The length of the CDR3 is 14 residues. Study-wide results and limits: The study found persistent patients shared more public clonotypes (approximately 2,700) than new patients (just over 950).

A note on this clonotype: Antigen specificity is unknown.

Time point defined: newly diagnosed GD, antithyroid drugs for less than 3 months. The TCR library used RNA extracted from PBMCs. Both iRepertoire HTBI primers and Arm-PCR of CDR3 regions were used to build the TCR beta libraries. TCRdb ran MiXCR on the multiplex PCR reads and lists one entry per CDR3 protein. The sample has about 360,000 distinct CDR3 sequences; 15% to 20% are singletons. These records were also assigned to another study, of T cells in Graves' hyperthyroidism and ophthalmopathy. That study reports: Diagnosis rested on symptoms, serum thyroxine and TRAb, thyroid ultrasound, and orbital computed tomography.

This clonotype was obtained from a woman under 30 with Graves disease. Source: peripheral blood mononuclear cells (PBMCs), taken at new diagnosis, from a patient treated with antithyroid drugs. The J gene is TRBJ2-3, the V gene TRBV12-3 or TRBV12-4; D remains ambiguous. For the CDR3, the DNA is TGTGCCAGCAGTCCCCTGTTCTTTCCAGATACGCAGTATTTT. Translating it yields CASSPLFFPDTQYF.